This T cell receptor (beta chain) was sequenced in a study of beta chain features in type 1 diabetes. Study findings and constraints: Type 1 diabetes patients had TCRB CDR3s that were shorter (moderately but significantly so) in all four CD4+ subsets.

Expressed TCRB transcripts got sequenced, as all isolated RNA was reverse transcribed. The table came from immunoSEQ multiplex PCR; TCRdb's copy has only in-frame clones and leaves some out. This table holds around 690,000 clones, around 11% found once. Only a few counts were recorded for this clone. Its antigen is unidentified. The sample has other DNA sequences that encode this CDR3 too. The origin of this receptor is a young man with type 1 diabetes. Sequencing was performed on naive CD4+ T cells from blood.

CDR3 in amino acids: CASSLGQGDGYTF. CDR3 DNA sequence: TGTGCCAGCAGCTTGGGACAGGGAGACGGCTACACCTTC. The chain carries TRBV7-9 and TRBJ1-2; the match to TRBD1 covers 9 bases. The germline V gene has CDR1 SEHNR and CDR2 FQNEAQ (reference sequence). J was trimmed by 8 bases and V by 3 bases; bases with no gene match: 4. The CDR3 covers 13 residues.